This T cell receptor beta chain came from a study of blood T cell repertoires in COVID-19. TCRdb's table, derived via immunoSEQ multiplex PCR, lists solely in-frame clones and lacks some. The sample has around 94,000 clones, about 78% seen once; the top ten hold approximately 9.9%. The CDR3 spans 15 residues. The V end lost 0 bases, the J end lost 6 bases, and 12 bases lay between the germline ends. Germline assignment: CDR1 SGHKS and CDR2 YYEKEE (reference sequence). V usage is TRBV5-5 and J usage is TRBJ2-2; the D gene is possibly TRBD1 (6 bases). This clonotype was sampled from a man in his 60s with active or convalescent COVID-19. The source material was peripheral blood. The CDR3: CASSLGQGFAGELFF. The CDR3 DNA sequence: TGTGCCAGCAGCTTGGGGCAGGGGTTCGCCGGGGAGCTGTTTTTT. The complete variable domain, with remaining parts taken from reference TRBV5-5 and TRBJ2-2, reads DAGVTQSPTHLIKTRGQQVTLRCSPISGHKSVSWYQQVLGQGPQFIFQYYEKEERGRGNFPDRFSARQFPNYSSELNVNALLLGDSALYLCASSLGQGFAGELFFGEGSRLTVL.